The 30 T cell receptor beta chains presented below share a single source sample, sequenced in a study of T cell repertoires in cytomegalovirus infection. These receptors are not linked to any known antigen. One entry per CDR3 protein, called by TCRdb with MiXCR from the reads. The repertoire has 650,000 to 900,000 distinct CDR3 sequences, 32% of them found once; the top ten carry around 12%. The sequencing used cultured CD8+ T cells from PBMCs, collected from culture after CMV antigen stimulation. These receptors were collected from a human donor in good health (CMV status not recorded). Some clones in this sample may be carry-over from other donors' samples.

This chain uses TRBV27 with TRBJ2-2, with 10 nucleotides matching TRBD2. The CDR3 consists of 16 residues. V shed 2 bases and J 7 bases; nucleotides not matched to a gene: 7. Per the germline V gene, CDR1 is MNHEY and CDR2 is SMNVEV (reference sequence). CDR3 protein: CASSLVAGGYGGELFF. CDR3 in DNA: TGTGCCAGCAGTTTAGTAGCGGGGGGCTACGGCGGGGAGCTGTTTTTT.

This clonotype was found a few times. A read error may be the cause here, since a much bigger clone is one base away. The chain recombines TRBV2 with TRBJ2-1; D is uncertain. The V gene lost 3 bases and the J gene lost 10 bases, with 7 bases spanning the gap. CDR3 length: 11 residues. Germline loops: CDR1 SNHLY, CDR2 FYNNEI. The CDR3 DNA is TGTGCCAGCAGTGACCATAAGGAGCAGTTCTTC. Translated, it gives CASSDHKEQFF.

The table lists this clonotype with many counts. CDR3 protein: CASSPDRGFLDTEAFF. CDR3 nucleotide sequence: TGTGCCAGCAGCCCCGACAGGGGCTTTTTGGACACTGAAGCTTTCTTT. This rearrangement joins TRBV7-6 to TRBJ1-1; TRBD1 agrees at 8 bases. The germline V gene has CDR1 SGHVS and CDR2 FNYEAQ. Trimming cost V 5 bases and J 3 bases; bases outside gene matches: 11. The CDR3 length is 16 residues.

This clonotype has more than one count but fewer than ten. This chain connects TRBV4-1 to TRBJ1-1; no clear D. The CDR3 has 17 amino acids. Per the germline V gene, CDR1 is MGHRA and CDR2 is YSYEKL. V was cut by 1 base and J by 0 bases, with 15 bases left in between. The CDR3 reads CASSQVKPPTVNTEAFF. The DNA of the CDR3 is TGCGCCAGCAGCCAAGTGAAGCCCCCGACGGTGAACACTGAAGCTTTCTTT.

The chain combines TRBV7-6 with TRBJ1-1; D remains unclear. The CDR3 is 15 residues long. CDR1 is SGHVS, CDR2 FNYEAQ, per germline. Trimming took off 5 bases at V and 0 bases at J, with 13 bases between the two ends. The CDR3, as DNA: TGTGCCAGCAGCCCTACGGATGGGGTGAACACTGAAGCTTTCTTT. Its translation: CASSPTDGVNTEAFF.

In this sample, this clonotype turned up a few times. The CDR3 bases are TGTGCCAGCAGCGTAGAGGGGTCGATAGGGGACAATGAGCAGTTCTTC. Translating it yields CASSVEGSIGDNEQFF. The chain uses TRBV9 and TRBJ2-1; possibly TRBD1 for D (5 bases). Germline V gene data show CDR1 as SGDLS and CDR2 as YYNGEE. This CDR3 has 16 amino acids. Trimming took off 0 bases at V and 5 bases at J, with 15 bases between the two ends.

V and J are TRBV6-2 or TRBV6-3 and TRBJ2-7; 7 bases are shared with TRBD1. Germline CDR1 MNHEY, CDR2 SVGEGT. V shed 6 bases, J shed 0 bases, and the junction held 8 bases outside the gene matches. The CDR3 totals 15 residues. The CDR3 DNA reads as TGTGCCAGCAGCCCGGGACAGAAGAGCTCCTACGAGCAGTACGTC. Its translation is CASSPGQKSSYEQYV.

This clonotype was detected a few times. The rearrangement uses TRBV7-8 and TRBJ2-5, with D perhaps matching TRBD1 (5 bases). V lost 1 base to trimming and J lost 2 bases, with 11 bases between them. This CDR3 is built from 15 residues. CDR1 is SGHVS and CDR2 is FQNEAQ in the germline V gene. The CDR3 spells CASSLVAGWQETQYF. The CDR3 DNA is TGTGCCAGCAGCTTAGTCGCAGGGTGGCAAGAGACCCAGTACTTC.

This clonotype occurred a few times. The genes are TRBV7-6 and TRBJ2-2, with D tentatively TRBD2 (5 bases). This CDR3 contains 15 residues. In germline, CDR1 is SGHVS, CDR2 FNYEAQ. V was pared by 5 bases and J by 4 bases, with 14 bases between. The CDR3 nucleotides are TGTGCCAGCAGCCAAGCGGTCCAGCTCACCGGGGAGCTGTTTTTT. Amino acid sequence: CASSQAVQLTGELFF.

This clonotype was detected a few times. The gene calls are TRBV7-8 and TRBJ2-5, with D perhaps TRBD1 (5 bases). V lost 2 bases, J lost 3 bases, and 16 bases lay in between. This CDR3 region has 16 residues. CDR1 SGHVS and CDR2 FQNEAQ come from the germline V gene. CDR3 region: CASSLSGRAWKETQYF. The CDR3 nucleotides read TGTGCCAGCAGCTTAAGTGGCAGGGCATGGAAAGAGACCCAGTACTTC.

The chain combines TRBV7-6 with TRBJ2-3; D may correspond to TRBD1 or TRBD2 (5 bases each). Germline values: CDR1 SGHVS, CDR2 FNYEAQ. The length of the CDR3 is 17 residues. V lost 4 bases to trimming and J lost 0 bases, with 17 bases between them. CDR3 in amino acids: CASSSLRGRASTDTQYF. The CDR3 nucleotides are TGTGCCAGCAGCTCATTAAGGGGACGGGCTAGCACAGATACGCAGTATTTT.

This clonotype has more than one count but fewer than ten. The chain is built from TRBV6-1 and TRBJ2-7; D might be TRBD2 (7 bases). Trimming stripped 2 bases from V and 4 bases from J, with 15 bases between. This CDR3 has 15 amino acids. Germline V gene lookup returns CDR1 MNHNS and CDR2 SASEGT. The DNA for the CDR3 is TGTGCCAGCAGTGAATTTGCGGGGGCGCGTTACGAGCAGTACTTC. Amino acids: CASSEFAGARYEQYF.

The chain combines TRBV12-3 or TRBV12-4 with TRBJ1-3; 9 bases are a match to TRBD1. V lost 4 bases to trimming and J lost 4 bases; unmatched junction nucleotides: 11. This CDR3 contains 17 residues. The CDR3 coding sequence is TGTGCCAGCAGTTACCCTGGGACAGGGACTTCGGGAAACACCATATATTTT. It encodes CASSYPGTGTSGNTIYF.

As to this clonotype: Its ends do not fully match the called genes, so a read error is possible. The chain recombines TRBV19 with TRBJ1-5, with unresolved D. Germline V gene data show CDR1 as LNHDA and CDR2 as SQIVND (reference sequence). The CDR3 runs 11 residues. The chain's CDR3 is CAGSPGSAQHF. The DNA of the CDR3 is TGTGCCGGTAGTCCGGGGTCAGCCCAGCATTTT. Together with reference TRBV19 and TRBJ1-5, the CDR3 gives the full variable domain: DGGITQSPKYLFRKEGQNVTLSCEQNLNHDAMYWYRQDPGQGLRLIYYSQIVNDFQKGDIAEGYSVSREKKESFPLTVTSAQKNPTAFYLCAGSPGSAQHFGDGTRLSIL.

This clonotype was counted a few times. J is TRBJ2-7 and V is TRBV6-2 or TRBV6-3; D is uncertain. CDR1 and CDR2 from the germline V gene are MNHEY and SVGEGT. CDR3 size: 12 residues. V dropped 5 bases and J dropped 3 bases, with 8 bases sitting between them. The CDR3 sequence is CASSPKYYEQYF. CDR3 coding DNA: TGTGCCAGCAGTCCGAAATACTACGAGCAGTACTTC.

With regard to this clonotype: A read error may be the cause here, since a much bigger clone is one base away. The CDR3 sequence is CVSSPEDFSYEQYF. CDR3 DNA: TGTGTCAGCAGCCCAGAGGACTTCTCCTACGAGCAGTACTTC. This chain links TRBV7-6 with TRBJ2-7; possible D gene TRBD2, 5 bases. This CDR3 is 14 amino acids long. Germline V gene lookup returns CDR1 SGHVS and CDR2 FNYEAQ.

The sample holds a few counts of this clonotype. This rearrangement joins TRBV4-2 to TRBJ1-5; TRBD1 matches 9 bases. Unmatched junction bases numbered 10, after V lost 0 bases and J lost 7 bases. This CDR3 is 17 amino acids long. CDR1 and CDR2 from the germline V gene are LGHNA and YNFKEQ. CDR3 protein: CASSQDKPTGGWQPQHF. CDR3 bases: TGTGCCAGCAGCCAAGATAAGCCGACAGGGGGTTGGCAGCCCCAGCATTTT.

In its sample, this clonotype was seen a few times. The CDR3 DNA follows: TGTGCCAGCAGCCAGGTGTGGGGGAGCCACACTGAAGCTTTCTTT. Its translation: CASSQVWGSHTEAFF. The rearrangement joins TRBV14 to TRBJ1-1; D perhaps matches TRBD1 (5 bases). The V end was cut by 3 bases, the J end by 3 bases, with 14 bases between. Germline CDR1 and CDR2: SGHDN and FVKESK. The CDR3 sequence is 15 residues long.

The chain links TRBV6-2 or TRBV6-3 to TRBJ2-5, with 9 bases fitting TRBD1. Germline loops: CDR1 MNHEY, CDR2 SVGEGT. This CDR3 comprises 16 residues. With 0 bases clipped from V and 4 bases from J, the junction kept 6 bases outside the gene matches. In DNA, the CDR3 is TGTGCCAGCAGTTACTCGGGGACAGGGTTGGGAGAGACCCAGTACTTC. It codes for CASSYSGTGLGETQYF.

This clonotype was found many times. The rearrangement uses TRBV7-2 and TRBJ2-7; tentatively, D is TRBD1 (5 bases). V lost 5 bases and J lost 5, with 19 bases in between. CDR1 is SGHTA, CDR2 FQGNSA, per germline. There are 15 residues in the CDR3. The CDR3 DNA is TGTGCCAGCAGCCGAACGCAGCAGGGTTTCGACGAGCAGTACTTC. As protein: CASSRTQQGFDEQYF. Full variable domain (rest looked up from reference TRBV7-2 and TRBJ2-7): GAGVSQSPSNKVTEKGKDVELRCDPISGHTALYWYRQSLGQGLEFLIYFQGNSAPDKSGLPSDRFSAERTGGSVSTLTIQRTQQEDSAVYLCASSRTQQGFDEQYFGPGTRLTVT.

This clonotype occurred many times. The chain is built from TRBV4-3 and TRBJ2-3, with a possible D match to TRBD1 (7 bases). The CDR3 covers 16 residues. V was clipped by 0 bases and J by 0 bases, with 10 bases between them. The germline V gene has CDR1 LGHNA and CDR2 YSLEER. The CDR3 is CASSQEGGQSTDTQYF. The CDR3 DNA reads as TGCGCCAGCAGCCAAGAGGGGGGACAGAGCACAGATACGCAGTATTTT.

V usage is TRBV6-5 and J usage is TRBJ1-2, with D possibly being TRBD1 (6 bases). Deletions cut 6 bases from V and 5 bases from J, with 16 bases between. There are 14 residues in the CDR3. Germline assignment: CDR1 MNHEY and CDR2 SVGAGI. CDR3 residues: CASRPGQTPYGYTF. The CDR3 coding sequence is TGTGCCAGCAGACCGGGACAAACCCCGTATGGCTACACCTTC.

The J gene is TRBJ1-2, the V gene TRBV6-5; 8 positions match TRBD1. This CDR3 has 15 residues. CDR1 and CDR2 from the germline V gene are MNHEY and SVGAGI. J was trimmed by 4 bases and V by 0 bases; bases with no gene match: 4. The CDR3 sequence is CASSYSTGALYGYTF. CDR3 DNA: TGTGCCAGCAGTTACTCGACAGGGGCCCTCTATGGCTACACCTTC.

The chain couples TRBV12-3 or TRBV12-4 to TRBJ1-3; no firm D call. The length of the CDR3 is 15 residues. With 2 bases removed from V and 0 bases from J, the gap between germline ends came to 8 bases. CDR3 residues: CASSLSGNSGNTIYF. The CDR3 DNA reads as TGTGCCAGCAGTTTATCGGGGAACTCTGGAAACACCATATATTTT.

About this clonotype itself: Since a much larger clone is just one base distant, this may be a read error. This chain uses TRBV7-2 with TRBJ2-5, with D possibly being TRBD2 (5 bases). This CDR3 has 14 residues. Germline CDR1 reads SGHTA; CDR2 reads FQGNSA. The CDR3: CVSSINLGVETQYF. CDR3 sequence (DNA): TGTGTCAGCAGCATTAATCTCGGGGTGGAGACCCAGTACTTC.

The CDR3 nucleotides read TGTGCCAGCAGACCTAAGTGGGGGGTCGGGGAGCTGTTTTTT. Its translation: CASRPKWGVGELFF. This chain connects TRBV7-6 to TRBJ2-2, with TRBD2 as a possible D gene (6 bases). Trimming removed 6 bases at V and 7 bases at J, with 15 bases between. The V gene's germline CDR1 is SGHVS and CDR2 FNYEAQ. This CDR3 contains 14 residues.

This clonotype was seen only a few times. CDR3 amino acids: CASSLGLTETQYF. The CDR3 coding sequence is TGTGCCAGCAGCTTGGGCCTAACGGAGACCCAGTACTTC. This chain uses TRBV5-6 with TRBJ2-5; D remains unclear. V was cut by 0 bases and J by 5 bases, with 8 bases left in between. Per the germline V gene, CDR1 is SGHDT and CDR2 is YYEEEE. This CDR3 has 13 amino acids.

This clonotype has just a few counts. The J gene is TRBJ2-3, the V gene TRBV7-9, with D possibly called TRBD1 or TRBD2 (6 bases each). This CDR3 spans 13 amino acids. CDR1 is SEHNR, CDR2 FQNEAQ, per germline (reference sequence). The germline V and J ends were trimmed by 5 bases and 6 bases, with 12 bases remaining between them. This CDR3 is CASSKEGGDTQYF. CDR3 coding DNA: TGTGCCAGCAGCAAAGAAGGGGGGGATACGCAGTATTTT. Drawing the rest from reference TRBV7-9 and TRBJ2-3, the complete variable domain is DTGVSQNPRHKITKRGQNVTFRCDPISEHNRLYWYRQTLGQGPEFLTYFQNEAQLEKSRLLSDRFSAERPKGSFSTLEIQRTEQGDSAMYLCASSKEGGDTQYFGPGTRLTVL.

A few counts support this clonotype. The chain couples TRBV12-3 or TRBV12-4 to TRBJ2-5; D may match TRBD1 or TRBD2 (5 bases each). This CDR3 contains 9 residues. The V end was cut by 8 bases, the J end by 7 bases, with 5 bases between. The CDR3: CASGGTQYF. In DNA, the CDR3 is TGTGCCAGCGGGGGGACCCAGTACTTC.

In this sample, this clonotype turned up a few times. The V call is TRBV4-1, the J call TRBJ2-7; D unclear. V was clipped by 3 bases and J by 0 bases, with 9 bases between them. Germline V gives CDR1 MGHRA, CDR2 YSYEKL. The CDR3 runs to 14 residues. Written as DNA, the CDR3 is TGCGCCAGCAGCCATACGACGAACTCCTACGAGCAGTACGTC. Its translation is CASSHTTNSYEQYV.